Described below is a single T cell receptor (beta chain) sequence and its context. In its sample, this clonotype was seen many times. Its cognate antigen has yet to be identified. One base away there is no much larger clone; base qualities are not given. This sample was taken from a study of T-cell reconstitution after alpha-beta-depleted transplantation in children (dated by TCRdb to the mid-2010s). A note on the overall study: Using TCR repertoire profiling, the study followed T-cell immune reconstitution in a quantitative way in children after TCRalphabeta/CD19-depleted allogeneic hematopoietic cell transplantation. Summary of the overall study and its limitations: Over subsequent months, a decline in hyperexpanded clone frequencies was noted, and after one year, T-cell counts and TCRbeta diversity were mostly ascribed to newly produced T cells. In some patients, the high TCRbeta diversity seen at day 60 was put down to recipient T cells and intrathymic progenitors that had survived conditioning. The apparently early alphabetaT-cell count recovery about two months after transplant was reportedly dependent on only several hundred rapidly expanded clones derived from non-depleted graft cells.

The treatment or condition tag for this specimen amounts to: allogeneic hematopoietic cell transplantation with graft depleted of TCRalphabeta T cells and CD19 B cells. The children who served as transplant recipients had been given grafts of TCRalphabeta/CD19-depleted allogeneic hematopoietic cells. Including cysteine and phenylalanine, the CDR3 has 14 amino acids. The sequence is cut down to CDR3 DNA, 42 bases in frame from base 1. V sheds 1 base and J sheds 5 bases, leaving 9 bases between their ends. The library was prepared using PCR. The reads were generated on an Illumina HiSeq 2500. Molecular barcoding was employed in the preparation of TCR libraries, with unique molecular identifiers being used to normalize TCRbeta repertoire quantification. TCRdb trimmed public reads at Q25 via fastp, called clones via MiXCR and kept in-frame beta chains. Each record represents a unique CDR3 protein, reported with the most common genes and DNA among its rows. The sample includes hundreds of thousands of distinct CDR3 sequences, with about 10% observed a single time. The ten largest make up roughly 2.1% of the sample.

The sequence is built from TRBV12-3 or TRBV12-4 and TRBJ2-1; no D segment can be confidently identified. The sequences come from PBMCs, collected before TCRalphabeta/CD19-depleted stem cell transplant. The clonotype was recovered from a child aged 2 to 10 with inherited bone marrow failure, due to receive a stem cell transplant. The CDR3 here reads CASSLVSADNEQFF. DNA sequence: TGTGCCAGCAGTTTAGTCTCCGCAGACAATGAGCAGTTCTTC.